This entry concerns a single T cell receptor beta chain. The antigen is not known. The data derive from a study of long-term antiretroviral therapy in people with HIV. This CDR3 is built from 13 residues. CDR1 and CDR2 from the germline V gene are MNHEY and SMNVEV (reference sequence). J lost 9 bases, V lost 3 bases, and 4 bases had no gene match. Whole-study results and caveats: Upon ART, diversity increased but remained lower than transplant donor controls.

In each sample, about 0.9-10 million cryopreserved PBMC were present before DNA extraction. Sequencing relied on immunoSEQ assay v3.0, run at survey level. Roughly 40,000-50,000 T-cell genomes per sample were the sequencing target. Repertoires were generated with immunoSEQ multiplex PCR, while TCRdb's copy carries only in-frame clones and drops some. The sample shows approximately 35,000 clones, 75% to 85% of them seen only once. The specimen comprised unsorted PBMCs, sampled 1.9 years after starting antiretroviral therapy. This TCR derives from a man aged 18 to 29 with HIV. The V gene is TRBV27, the J gene TRBJ1-4; 7 bases match TRBD1. The CDR3 DNA sequence: TGTGCCAGCAGTTTTAGGGGACAGAAAAAACTGTTTTTT. Residues: CASSFRGQKKLFF.